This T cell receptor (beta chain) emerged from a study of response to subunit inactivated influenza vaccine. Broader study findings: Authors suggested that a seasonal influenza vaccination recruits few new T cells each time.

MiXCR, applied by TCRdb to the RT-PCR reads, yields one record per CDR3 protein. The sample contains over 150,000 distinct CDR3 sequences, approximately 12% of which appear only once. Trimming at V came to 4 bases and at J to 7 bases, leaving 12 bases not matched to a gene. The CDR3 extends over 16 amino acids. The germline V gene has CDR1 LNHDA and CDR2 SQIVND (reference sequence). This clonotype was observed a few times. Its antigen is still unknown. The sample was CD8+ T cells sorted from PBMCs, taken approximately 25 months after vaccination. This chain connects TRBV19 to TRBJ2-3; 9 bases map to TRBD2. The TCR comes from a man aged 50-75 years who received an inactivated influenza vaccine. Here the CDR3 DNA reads TGTGCCAGTAGTACGGGTAGCGGGAGTGGTGGAAATACGCAGTATTTT. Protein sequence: CASSTGSGSGGNTQYF.